This T cell receptor (beta chain) was identified in a study of blood T cell repertoires in COVID-19. Looking at the study overall: The cDNA or gDNA used as material had been derived from T cells, B-cell-depleted T cells, or PBMCs.

Germline V gene data show CDR1 as WNHNN and CDR2 as SYGVQD (reference sequence). V was clipped by 7 bases and J by 3 bases; unmatched bases: 8. CDR3 length: 14 amino acids. As handled by the study authors: Quantification of nucleated cells was approximated via reference gene primer amplification. Clones were read by immunoSEQ multiplex PCR, and TCRdb kept only the in-frame ones, dropping some. The D gene and trimming were derived from the DNA, and the V and J assignments and clone size from that table. The sample consists of fewer than 40,000 clones, around 80% of them appearing once. This clone came up many times.

What was sequenced was peripheral blood. This sequence joins TRBV10-1 and TRBJ2-7; TRBD1 matches 8 bases. The sequence came from a man between 60 and 75 years old with acute or convalescent COVID-19. The CDR3 DNA is TGCGCCAGCACTCCGGACAGGGTTGGCTACGAGCAGTACTTC. Translated: CASTPDRVGYEQYF.